This passage covers 31 T cell receptor beta chains from one sample sequenced in a study of spatial heterogeneity in lung cancer. Points from the study as a whole: Mutation counts in tumors were tracked by counts of expanded intratumoral alpha and beta TCRs.

Time point denoted: sample taken at primary tumor resection. TCRdb processed the 5' RACE reads anew with MiXCR; each CDR3 protein has one entry. The profile covers approximately 15,000 distinct CDR3 sequences, with more than 5% appearing a single time and approximately 6.8% taken by the ten largest. Antigens of these TCRs are unknown. The sequences come from lung tumor tissue, collected at surgery. The receptors shown here come from a male donor with early-stage non-small cell lung cancer.

This clonotype has ten or more counts. This beta chain represents an off-target read in a library built for alpha chains; its size is of limited meaning. The chain joins TRBV5-1 to TRBJ2-1; D is uncertain. The CDR3 has 14 amino acids. The V gene lost 4 bases and the J gene lost 7 bases, with 15 bases spanning the gap. CDR1 SGHRS and CDR2 YFSETQ come from the germline V gene. Written as DNA, the CDR3 is TGCGCCAGCAGCACCGGACCACCCTTGAATGAGCAGTTCTTC. Its protein product is CASSTGPPLNEQFF.

This clonotype was counted ten times or more. This beta chain slipped into a library made for alpha chains as a stray read, so its size is not meaningful. The chain is built from TRBV6-1 and TRBJ2-2; 10 bases are a match to TRBD2. J was trimmed by 13 bases and V by 1 base; bases with no gene match: 9. Looked up from germline, CDR1 is MNHNS and CDR2 is SASEGT. This CDR3 contains 15 residues. The CDR3 loop reads CASSEGTSGVRGLFF. CDR3 sequence (DNA): TGTGCCAGCAGTGAAGGGACTAGCGGAGTCAGGGGGCTGTTTTTT.

This clonotype was found a few times. Being off target in a library aimed at alpha chains, this beta chain has a size of little meaning. The CDR3 bases are TGCGCCAGCAGCAGGGGGAAGAACACTGAAGCTTTCTTT. Protein: CASSRGKNTEAFF. The chain uses TRBV10-2 and TRBJ1-1, with 7 bases matching TRBD1. CDR1 WSHSY and CDR2 SAAADI come from the germline V gene. The CDR3 sequence is 13 residues long. V trimming: 6 bases; J trimming: 1 base; junction bases outside the gene matches: 2.

In regard to this clonotype: This beta chain lies outside the target of a library built for alpha chains; its clone size means little. The chain is built from TRBV20-1 and TRBJ2-1, with 9 bases identical to TRBD2. Per germline, CDR1 DFQATT and CDR2 SNEGSKA (reference sequence). V dropped 5 bases and J dropped 0; count of bases not matched to a gene: 5. The length of the CDR3 is 15 residues. The CDR3 DNA is TGCAGTGCTTCCCTAGCGGGGAGCTCCTACAATGAGCAGTTCTTC. This translates into CSASLAGSSYNEQFF.

By share, this clonotype counts as medium-sized. This beta chain was picked up by a library intended for alpha chains and is off target, so its count carries little meaning. The rearrangement uses TRBV6-2 or TRBV6-3 and TRBJ2-5, with D perhaps matching TRBD1 (6 bases). Trimming removed 2 bases at V and 5 bases at J, with 9 bases between. The CDR3 length is 13 residues. Germline assignment: CDR1 MNHEY and CDR2 SVGEGT. The CDR3 is CASSYTGKETQYF. In nucleotides, the CDR3 is TGTGCCAGCAGTTACACAGGGAAGGAGACCCAGTACTTC.

In its sample, this clonotype was seen many times. The library was built for alpha chains, so this beta chain is an off-target read and its size means little. The chain has TRBV20-1 and TRBJ2-3; no clear D. Between the trimmed V and J ends, which lost 6 bases and 2 bases, there was a span of 6 bases. The CDR3 is made up of 11 amino acids. Germline values: CDR1 DFQATT, CDR2 SNEGSKA (reference sequence). CDR3 DNA sequence: TGCAGTGCGAGAAACACAGATACGCAGTATTTT. Residues: CSARNTDTQYF.

Worth noting for this clonotype: Found in a library prepared for alpha chains, this beta chain is an off-target read, and its abundance has little meaning. V and J are TRBV27 and TRBJ2-2; unclear D gene. V dropped 5 bases and J dropped 3 bases, with 16 bases sitting between them. This CDR3 comprises 16 residues. The germline V gene encodes CDR1 MNHEY and CDR2 SMNVEV (reference sequence). The DNA of the CDR3 is TGTGCCAGCAGTCCACCCCTTCCCTATGACACCGGGGAGCTGTTTTTT. This codes for CASSPPLPYDTGELFF.

This clonotype has a count of ten or more. This beta chain is a stray read from a library made for alpha chains; its abundance is not meaningful. The chain carries TRBV7-9 and TRBJ2-7, with 10 bases that match TRBD2. Losses at the gene ends were 4 bases for V and 0 bases for J; bases not matched to a gene: 0. CDR3 size: 14 residues. CDR1 is SEHNR, CDR2 FQNEAQ, per germline (reference sequence). CDR3 nucleotide sequence: TGTGCCAGCAGCTGGACTAGCGGCTCCTACGAGCAGTACTTC. Translated: CASSWTSGSYEQYF.

In the case of this clonotype: Since it is a stray read in a library aimed at alpha chains, this beta chain has a size that is not meaningful. V usage is TRBV28 and J usage is TRBJ2-7; D perhaps matches TRBD1 (6 bases). The CDR3 totals 15 residues. V lost 4 bases to trimming and J lost 6 bases, with 19 bases between them. Per germline, CDR1 MDHEN and CDR2 SYDVKM. CDR3 DNA: TGTGCCAGCAGTTCCCGGGACATCCTCCTACGCGAGCAGTACTTC. Residues: CASSSRDILLREQYF.

This clonotype was picked up many times. This beta chain turned up in a library designed for alpha chains; as an off-target read, its abundance says little. The chain employs TRBV5-6 and TRBJ2-3, with D uncertain. This CDR3 contains 13 residues. The V and J ends lost 0 bases and 0 bases respectively, with 2 bases between them. Looked up from germline, CDR1 is SGHDT and CDR2 is YYEEEE. DNA of the CDR3: TGTGCCAGCAGCTTGGGGAGCACAGATACGCAGTATTTT. It yields the protein CASSLGSTDTQYF. The full variable domain, in which reference TRBV5-6 and TRBJ2-3 provide the parts outside the CDR3, is DAGVTQSPTHLIKTRGQQVTLRCSPKSGHDTVSWYQQALGQGPQFIFQYYEEEERQRGNFPDRFSGHQFPNYSSELNVNALLLGDSALYLCASSLGSTDTQYFGPGTRLTVL.

There are a few counts of this clonotype. This beta chain is off target for a library built for alpha chains, so its abundance means little. In nucleotides, the CDR3 is TGTGCCAGCAGCTTAGAAGGGTCCTTGAGGTACGGACGCAATGAGCAGTTCTTC. It translates to CASSLEGSLRYGRNEQFF. V and J are TRBV11-3 and TRBJ2-1; no clear D. Germline V gene sequence: CDR1 SGHNT, CDR2 YENEEA. The V gene lost 0 bases and the J gene lost 6 bases, with 21 bases spanning the gap. CDR3 length: 18 residues.

This clonotype showed up many times. The library was designed around alpha chains, so this beta chain is a stray read whose abundance carries little weight. This chain joins TRBV4-3 and TRBJ2-3, with TRBD2 identical over 10 bases. In germline, CDR1 is LGHNA, CDR2 YSLEER. V trimming: 0 bases; J trimming: 0 bases; junction bases outside the gene matches: 3. The CDR3 consists of 17 residues. The DNA for the CDR3 is TGCGCCAGCAGCCAAGAAGCGGGGGGGCTTAGCACAGATACGCAGTATTTT. It specifies CASSQEAGGLSTDTQYF.

This clonotype appeared many times. This beta chain is an unintended read in a library built for alpha chains; its size means little. The V and J genes are TRBV6-6 and TRBJ1-4; no reliable D call. The germline V gene encodes CDR1 MNHNY and CDR2 SVGAGI (reference sequence). The CDR3 covers 15 residues. The germline V and J ends were trimmed by 5 bases and 5 bases, with 15 bases remaining between them. DNA of the CDR3: TGTGCCAGCAGTCTTGGACCTGAAGGAAATGAAAAACTGTTTTTT. Protein product: CASSLGPEGNEKLFF.

This clonotype was recorded many times. The library was built for alpha chains, so this beta chain is an off-target read and its size means little. The V and J genes are TRBV28 and TRBJ2-4; D is ambiguous. From germline, CDR1 is MDHEN and CDR2 SYDVKM. There are 14 residues in the CDR3. V was clipped by 1 base and J by 2 bases, with 6 bases between them. The CDR3 here is CASSLSVPKNIQYF. CDR3 sequence (DNA): TGTGCCAGCAGTTTATCGGTCCCCAAAAACATTCAGTACTTC.

This clonotype was picked up one time. The library was designed around alpha chains, so this beta chain is a stray read whose abundance carries little weight. The chain joins TRBV20-1 to TRBJ1-5; the match to TRBD1 covers 8 bases. The J segment lost 6 bases and the V segment lost 5 bases, leaving 9 bases of the junction unmatched. CDR1 DFQATT and CDR2 SNEGSKA come from the germline V gene (reference sequence). CDR3 length: 14 residues. The CDR3 spells CSAPLDRAGQPQHF. Written as DNA, the CDR3 is TGCAGTGCTCCCCTGGACAGGGCGGGTCAGCCCCAGCATTTT.

This clonotype was observed many times. This beta chain came through as a stray read in a library set up for alpha chains, and its size says little. The chain carries TRBV20-1 and TRBJ1-4, with D possibly matching TRBD1 (6 bases). This CDR3 has 14 residues. Germline V gene data show CDR1 as DFQATT and CDR2 as SNEGSKA (reference sequence). The ends were cut back, 1 base at V and 8 bases at J, with 14 bases in the middle. Here the CDR3 reads CSARGDILAEKLFF. DNA for the CDR3: TGCAGTGCTAGAGGGGACATCCTGGCCGAAAAACTGTTTTTT.

This clonotype was found many times. This beta chain turned up in a library designed for alpha chains; as an off-target read, its abundance says little. The rearrangement links TRBV5-6 to TRBJ2-7, with TRBD2 identical over 10 bases. The germline gives CDR1 SGHDT, CDR2 YYEEEE. The J segment lost 3 bases and the V segment lost 0 bases, leaving 9 bases of the junction unmatched. The CDR3 has 17 residues. CDR3: CASSLALSGRFDYEQYF. The CDR3 bases are TGTGCCAGCAGCTTGGCTCTTAGCGGGAGGTTCGACTACGAGCAGTACTTC.

This clonotype occurred a few times. Within a library made for alpha chains, this beta chain is off target, and its count is uninformative. The chain joins TRBV5-1 to TRBJ2-1; D is perhaps TRBD2 (5 bases). The CDR3 is 14 amino acids. Germline V CDR1 and CDR2: SGHRS, YFSETQ. The ends were cut back, 2 bases at V and 9 bases at J, with 15 bases in the middle. CDR3 nucleotides: TGCGCCAGCAGCTTTCGTGCGGGTCGTAGTGAGCAGTTCTTC. This gives the protein CASSFRAGRSEQFF.

This clonotype was seen at least ten times. This beta chain turned up in a library designed for alpha chains; as an off-target read, its abundance says little. This chain joins TRBV12-3 or TRBV12-4 and TRBJ2-5, with TRBD2 identical over 8 bases. This CDR3 has 15 residues. The V gene end was trimmed by 6 bases and the J gene end by 4 bases; junction bases not matched to a gene: 10. The CDR3: CASSWGQRGRETQYF. The CDR3 DNA sequence: TGTGCCAGCAGCTGGGGCCAGCGGGGGAGAGAGACCCAGTACTTC.

This clonotype showed up many times. This beta chain is an off-target read within a library intended for alpha chains, so its frequency means little. This rearrangement joins TRBV5-4 to TRBJ2-3, with a possible D match to TRBD1 (6 bases). The CDR3 is 15 amino acids. In germline, CDR1 is SGHNT, CDR2 YYREEE (reference sequence). Trimming shortened V by 2 bases and J by 2 bases, and 12 bases separated the two germline ends. CDR3 loop: CASSFAGDLTDTQYF. CDR3 bases: TGTGCCAGCAGCTTTGCAGGGGACCTCACAGATACGCAGTATTTT.

In its sample, this clonotype was seen many times. The library was built for alpha chains, so this beta chain is an off-target read and its size means little. The gene calls are TRBV4-3 and TRBJ2-1; perhaps TRBD2 as D (5 bases). Germline V gene sequence: CDR1 LGHNA, CDR2 YSLEER. V lost 3 bases and J lost 3, with 18 bases in between. CDR3 size: 17 residues. The CDR3 spells CASSHRAGLPNYNEQFF. The DNA of the CDR3 is TGCGCCAGCAGCCATCGAGCTGGACTTCCAAACTACAATGAGCAGTTCTTC.

This clonotype was seen repeatedly, ten times or more. The library was built for alpha chains, so this beta chain is an off-target read and its size means little. V and J are TRBV7-9 and TRBJ2-1, with D hard to call. V dropped 3 bases and J dropped 9 bases, with 15 bases sitting between them. Per the germline V gene, CDR1 is SEHNR and CDR2 is FQNEAQ (reference sequence). This CDR3 contains 14 residues. CDR3 nucleotides: TGTGCCAGCAGCTTGGTTGCTAGACCAGTTGAGCAGTTCTTC. Its protein product is CASSLVARPVEQFF.

This clonotype was detected ten times or more. The size of this beta chain means little, since it is a stray read in a library made for alpha chains. The genes are TRBV6-6 and TRBJ2-5, with D perhaps matching TRBD1 or TRBD2 (5 bases each). The germline gives CDR1 MNHNY, CDR2 SVGAGI (reference sequence). The length of the CDR3 is 12 residues. Trimming left V 6 bases short and J 5 bases short, with 10 bases between. In DNA form, the CDR3 reads TGTGCCAGCAGCCCCAGGGAGGAGACCCAGTACTTC. Amino acids: CASSPREETQYF.

At least ten counts were recorded for this clonotype. Since the library was made to target alpha chains, this beta chain is a stray read and its abundance is not meaningful. The chain couples TRBV7-2 to TRBJ2-1, with D unresolved. Germline lookup yields CDR1 SGHTA and CDR2 FQGNSA. The CDR3 has 14 residues. Trimming took 1 base from V and 4 from J, leaving 8 bases between them. The CDR3 DNA reads as TGTGCCAGCAGCTTAGGCGAACTGTACAATGAGCAGTTCTTC. Translation gives CASSLGELYNEQFF.

This clonotype was observed at least ten times. The junction differs from germline at one of its ends, possibly a read error. This beta chain is off target for a library built for alpha chains, so its abundance means little. This sequence joins TRBV12-3 or TRBV12-4 and TRBJ1-4; the match to TRBD1 covers 7 bases. CDR3 size: 16 residues. CDR3 sequence: CASSLSRDSTIEKLFF. The CDR3 DNA reads as TGTGCCAGCAGTTTATCCCGGGACAGCACTATTGAAAAACTGTTTTTT.

Many counts were recorded for this clonotype. Found in a library prepared for alpha chains, this beta chain is an off-target read, and its abundance has little meaning. This chain links TRBV6-1 with TRBJ1-5; TRBD1 might be the D (5 bases). The CDR3 length is 13 residues. Germline values: CDR1 MNHNS, CDR2 SASEGT. Deletions cut 7 bases from V and 5 bases from J, with 12 bases between. As DNA, the CDR3 is TGTGCCAGCACCGACAGAGGGGATCAGCCCCAGCATTTT. Residues: CASTDRGDQPQHF.

In this sample, this clonotype turned up many times. This beta chain is off target for a library built for alpha chains, so its abundance means little. The chain links TRBV7-2 to TRBJ2-3; TRBD2 might be the D (5 bases). CDR1 is SGHTA and CDR2 is FQGNSA in the germline V gene. V lost 2 bases and J lost 3, with 9 bases in between. This CDR3 has 14 residues. The CDR3 protein is CASSLRRGTDTQYF. CDR3 sequence (DNA): TGTGCCAGCAGCTTACGCCGAGGGACAGATACGCAGTATTTT.

This clonotype occurred a few times. A library prepared for alpha chains yielded this beta chain as an off-target read; its size is of little meaning. The chain links TRBV28 to TRBJ2-1; D is possibly TRBD2 (6 bases). The V end lost 4 bases, the J end lost 0 bases, and 13 bases lay between the germline ends. CDR3 length equals 16 residues. Germline CDR1 and CDR2: MDHEN and SYDVKM. In DNA form, the CDR3 reads TGTGCCAGCAGTTCCTCTAGCGCCCCCTCCTACAATGAGCAGTTCTTC. It specifies CASSSSSAPSYNEQFF.

Comments on this clonotype: Found in a library prepared for alpha chains, this beta chain is an off-target read, and its abundance has little meaning. The chain is built from TRBV3-1 and TRBJ2-4; TRBD2 aligns across 8 bases. The ends lost 6 bases at V and 8 bases at J; junction bases unmatched: 0. The CDR3 length is 11 residues. CDR1 and CDR2 (germline): LGHDT, YNNKEL (reference sequence). The DNA for the CDR3 is TGTGCCAGCAGACTAGCGGACATTCAGTACTTC. It codes for CASRLADIQYF.

As for this clonotype: A library prepared for alpha chains yielded this beta chain as an off-target read; its size is of little meaning. The J gene is TRBJ2-7, the V gene TRBV6-2 or TRBV6-3; TRBD1 aligns across 11 bases. This CDR3 is built from 16 residues. The germline gives CDR1 MNHEY, CDR2 SVGEGT. J lost 5 bases, V lost 2 bases, and 8 bases had no gene match. The CDR3 is CASSYRHGQGAHEQYF. In DNA, the CDR3 is TGTGCCAGCAGTTACCGCCATGGACAGGGGGCACACGAGCAGTACTTC.

This clonotype has ten or more counts. With the library built for alpha chains, this beta chain is off target and its frequency is not meaningful. This rearrangement joins TRBV6-6 to TRBJ2-7, with unresolved D. The V end lost 4 bases, the J end lost 7 bases, and 8 bases lay between the germline ends. Per germline, CDR1 MNHNY and CDR2 SVGAGI (reference sequence). The CDR3 has 11 residues. Here the CDR3 reads CASSSLREQYF. The CDR3 DNA is TGTGCCAGCAGTTCCCTTCGAGAGCAGTACTTC.